This T cell receptor beta chain was identified in a study of TIL therapy for anti-PD-1-resistant metastatic lung cancer. Study background: Patients then received nivolumab; progressors got lymphodepletion, TIL and IL-2. By whole-exome sequencing, median non-synonymous tumor mutation burden was around 1.4 mutations per megabase.

Study findings and constraints: Infused TIL clonotypes partially replaced the baseline blood repertoire, then decayed over months.

Time point in this sample: pre-treatment sample, taken before nivolumab and TIL therapy. Sequencing used immunoSEQ v3. Assay used: immunoSEQ multiplex PCR; TCRdb lists only in-frame clones, some missing. The repertoire includes some 52,000 clones, 70% to 85% of them detected once, and 4% to 5.5% sits in the top ten. This clone was observed a few times. Its antigen is currently unknown. The TCR originated in a woman aged 25 to 80 with non-small cell lung cancer. Sequenced here: blood, sampled at baseline.

The CDR3 region is CASSTTVIEAFF. The CDR3 nucleotides read TGTGCCAGCAGTACTACAGTTATTGAAGCTTTCTTT. This sequence joins TRBV2 and TRBJ1-1; D gene uncertain. The V end lost 5 bases, the J end lost 7 bases, and 11 bases lay between the germline ends. Germline CDR1 reads SNHLY; CDR2 reads FYNNEI. The CDR3 loop spans 12 amino acids.